The clone carrying this T cell receptor (beta chain) was seen more than once but under ten times. TCRdb reassembled clones from the PCR reads with MiXCR. The sample records 33,000 or so clones, roughly a fifth being singletons. All patients were untreated before thyroid surgery. This sample stems from a study of metastatic and nonmetastatic thyroid tumors. The CDR3 is made up of 14 amino acids. J lost 7 bases, V lost 2 bases, and 3 bases had no gene match. The germline gives CDR1 SGHRS, CDR2 YFSETQ. Material: blood. The chain links TRBV5-1 to TRBJ2-2, with 9 bases that match TRBD1. This sequence originates from a female donor with papillary thyroid cancer or a benign thyroid nodule (not recorded which). Some clones in this sample may be carry-over from other donors' samples. The CDR3 region has the DNA TGCGCCAGCAGCTTTGGGACAGGGATCGGGGAGCTGTTTTTT. This translates into CASSFGTGIGELFF.